This T cell receptor (beta chain) was found in a study of T cell responses to AZD1222 COVID-19 vaccine. Some clones are missing from TCRdb's copy, which holds only in-frame ones; the method was immunoSEQ multiplex PCR. The top ten hold about 14% of the sample, which has fewer than 70,000 clones, 80% seen once. The sequence was obtained from an adult who received the AZD1222 COVID-19 vaccine. This material consisted of peripheral blood, taken 28 days after the second AZD1222 dose.

This CDR3 reads CASNQGAWSNQPQHF. CDR3 sequence (DNA): TGTGCCAGCAACCAGGGGGCATGGAGCAATCAGCCCCAGCATTTT. The chain is built from TRBV28 and TRBJ1-5; 8 bases align to TRBD1. CDR1 and CDR2 (germline): MDHEN, SYDVKM. The CDR3 consists of 15 residues. The V gene end was trimmed by 7 bases and the J gene end by 1 base; junction bases not matched to a gene: 6.